This is a list of T cell receptor beta chains from one sample in a study of blood T cell repertoires in COVID-19. This table comes from immunoSEQ multiplex PCR, and its TCRdb copy is limited to in-frame clones, with some not included. The sample has about 70,000 clones, 87% seen once. The sequenced sample was peripheral blood. These receptors came from a woman aged 18-35 years with acute or convalescent COVID-19. Both conserved end residues are part of each CDR3. D genes are given only for firm matches. A row's size may be missing; if present it is once, few, many or a size class.

NA	once	TRBV13	TRBJ1-2	TGTGCCAGCTACCGGGGGGGTTTTGGCTACACCTTC	CASYRGGFGYTF
TRBD1	NA	TRBV18	TRBJ1-1	TGTGCCAGCTCACTCGACCGACAGGGGTTGGGCACTGAAGCTTTCTTT	CASSLDRQGLGTEAFF
TRBD2	NA	TRBV19	TRBJ2-2	TGTGCCAGTAGTATCGCGTTATCCGGGACTAGTTTAACCGGGGAGCTGTTTTTT	CASSIALSGTSLTGELFF
TRBD2	NA	TRBV5-6	TRBJ2-1	TGTGCCAGCAGCGATCCGGGACTAGCGTCGCATGAGCAGTTCTTC	CASSDPGLASHEQFF
TRBD1	NA	TRBV2	TRBJ2-7	TGTGCCAGCAGTGGTGGGACAGGGGACTCCTACGAGCAGTACTTC	CASSGGTGDSYEQYF
NA	NA	TRBV19	TRBJ1-2	TGTGCCAGTAGTAAACCCCACGGGGTGAACTATGGCTACACCTTC	CASSKPHGVNYGYTF
NA	NA	TRBV6-5	TRBJ1-2	TGTGCCAGCGGCCGGAGACCTTCTAACTATGGCTACACCTTC	CASGRRPSNYGYTF
TRBD2	NA	TRBV5-6	TRBJ2-5	TGTGCCAGCAACCCAGGTCTGTTGGCTAGCGGGGGACAAGAGACCCAGTACTTC	CASNPGLLASGGQETQYF
NA	NA	TRBV7-8	TRBJ2-6	TGTGCCAGCAGCTTAAATCAGGCGGGCACCCTCTGGGGGGCCAACGTCCTGACTTTC	CASSLNQAGTLWGANVLTF
NA	NA	TRBV28	TRBJ2-6	TGTGCCAGCAGTCACCATCCTACAGGGACTGGGGCCAACGTCCTGACTTTC	CASSHHPTGTGANVLTF
NA	NA	TRBV6-5	TRBJ1-1	TGTGCCAGCAGTTACCGGTACGCAGGAACTGAAGCTTTCTTT	CASSYRYAGTEAFF
NA	NA	TRBV5-1	TRBJ2-7	TGCGCCAGCAGCTTGGCCCTGAGCAGCGGCGGGAAGCAGTACTTC	CASSLALSSGGKQYF
NA	few	TRBV18	TRBJ1-1	TGTGCCAGCTCACCAGGCAGGACACCCATGAACACTGAAGCTTTCTTT	CASSPGRTPMNTEAFF
NA	NA	TRBV6-4	TRBJ2-7	TGTGCCAGCAGTCCCCCCGAGGGTGAACCCTACGAGCAGTACTTC	CASSPPEGEPYEQYF
NA	NA	TRBV7-2	TRBJ1-3	TGTGCCAGCAGCTTAGGACATGTAAACACCATATATTTT	CASSLGHVNTIYF
NA	NA	TRBV6-6	TRBJ1-5	TGTGCCAGCAGTTACCTTATCCCATGGGAGGGGCAGCCCCAGCATTTT	CASSYLIPWEGQPQHF
NA	NA	TRBV19	TRBJ1-1	TGTGCCAGTAAGGTCAGGGAGAACACTGAAGCTTTCTTT	CASKVRENTEAFF
NA	few	TRBV4-1	TRBJ1-1	TGCGCCAGCAGCCAAGTTATCCACGGAGCCATGAACACTGAAGCTTTCTTT	CASSQVIHGAMNTEAFF
TRBD1	NA	TRBV6-2/TRBV6-3	TRBJ1-6	TGTGCCAGCAGTTACAGGGGGCTTTCACCCCTCCACTTT	CASSYRGLSPLHF
NA	NA	TRBV4-1	TRBJ1-2	TGCGCCAGCAGCGCACAGGGAGGCTACACCTTC	CASSAQGGYTF